This T cell receptor (beta chain) emerged from a study of T-cell memory formation after mild COVID-19 (dated by TCRdb to about 2021). With respect to the entire study: TCR sequence clusters from the two donors were found to be largely donor specific. Longitudinal TCRalpha and TCRbeta repertoire sequencing tracked T-cell clones expanding and contracting after mild COVID-19 in a couple of donors. Two young, previously healthy adult volunteers, one female and one male, were included in the cohort.

The instrument was an Illumina NovaSeq 6000. cDNA libraries for TCRalpha and TCRbeta were prepared by 5'RACE using constant-segment primers, with sample barcodes and unique molecular identifiers added. RNA was extracted from every sample with Trizol reagent. Amplification of the libraries took two PCR steps, and the second step added a second sample barcode plus Illumina TruSeq adapters. Sequencing of the libraries was done on an Illumina NovaSeq, producing 2 x 150 bp paired-end reads. Per the original workflow: Demultiplexing of reads and collapsing into UMI-guided consensus sequences were performed with migec v1.2.7. Using mixcr v2.1.11, UMI consensuses were aligned to TRA and TRB V and J templates and then assembled into clonotypes. A clonotype was counted as expanded or contracted only if both edgeR and NoisET called the change significant, with noise models trained on biological replicates. For edgeR calls, a false discovery rate-adjusted p below 0.01 and a log2 fold-change threshold of 1 were applied. As an exploratory analysis of dynamics, max-normalized trajectories of the 1000 most abundant clonotypes were examined by PCA with hierarchical clustering. Separately sequenced CD4+ and CD8+ repertoires were used to assign the CD4 or CD8 phenotype of responding clones. TCRdb took the public reads, trimmed them with fastp at Q25, ran MiXCR for clone calling and kept in-frame beta chains. Duplicate CDR3 protein sequences are folded into a single record with the most common DNA and genes. None of the V and J calls come from the authors' own analysis; TCRdb made them. The sample has approximately 150,000 distinct CDR3 sequences on record, over 10% of them singletons. The top ten constitute approximately 3.3% of the sample.

Ficoll-Paque density gradient centrifugation was used to isolate PBMCs. From the germline V gene, CDR1 is SGHRS and CDR2 is YFSETQ. The CDR3 spans 14 residues, from the cysteine through the phenylalanine. Only CDR3 DNA is held: 42 bases, read in frame from base 1. Trimming removed 2 bases from V and 4 bases from J, leaving 9 bases between the germline ends. Turning to this clonotype: Its recognized antigen is unknown. Base qualities are not at hand, and no much larger clone is one base apart.

General findings and caveats noted by the study authors: Contracting CD4+ clones appeared mostly in the CM and EM memory subsets, whereas CD8+ clones were enriched in EMRA. The detection of some responding clones in pre-infection memory suggests that pre-existing cross-reactive memory T cells joined the SARS-CoV-2 response. SARS-CoV-2 specificity of the second-wave clones peaking on day 37 was not confirmed. Only a couple of mild cases were covered by the study, and larger cohorts that include severe cases with pre-infection samples were considered necessary. Balanced CD4/CD8 phenotypes were observed for clones contracting from day 15 to 85, whereas a bias towards CD4+ was observed for a second wave of clones expanding from day 15 to 37.

Sequencing was done on a sample of PBMCs or a T cell subset sorted from them (not recorded which). This clonotype originated in a man aged 18 to 29 who had mild COVID-19 (a few samples of this study predate the infection). The sample titles of this study are shuffled in the database, so cell type and time point are left out; the donor was told from shared clones. The V and J genes are TRBV5-1 and TRBJ2-2, with the D gene uncertain. The sequenced DNA: TGCGCCAGCAGCTTCCTCTTCGGCACCGGGGAGCTGTTTTTT. Its protein is CASSFLFGTGELFF.